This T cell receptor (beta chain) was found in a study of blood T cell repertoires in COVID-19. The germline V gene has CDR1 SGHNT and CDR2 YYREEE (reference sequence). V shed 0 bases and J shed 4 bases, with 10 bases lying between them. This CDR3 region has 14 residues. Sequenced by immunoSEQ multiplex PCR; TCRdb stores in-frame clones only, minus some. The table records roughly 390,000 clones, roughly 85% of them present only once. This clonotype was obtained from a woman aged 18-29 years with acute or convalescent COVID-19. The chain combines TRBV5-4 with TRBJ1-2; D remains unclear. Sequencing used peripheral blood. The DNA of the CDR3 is TGTGCCAGCAGCTTGGGAGCTCGGGGCTATGGCTACACCTTC. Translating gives CASSLGARGYGYTF.